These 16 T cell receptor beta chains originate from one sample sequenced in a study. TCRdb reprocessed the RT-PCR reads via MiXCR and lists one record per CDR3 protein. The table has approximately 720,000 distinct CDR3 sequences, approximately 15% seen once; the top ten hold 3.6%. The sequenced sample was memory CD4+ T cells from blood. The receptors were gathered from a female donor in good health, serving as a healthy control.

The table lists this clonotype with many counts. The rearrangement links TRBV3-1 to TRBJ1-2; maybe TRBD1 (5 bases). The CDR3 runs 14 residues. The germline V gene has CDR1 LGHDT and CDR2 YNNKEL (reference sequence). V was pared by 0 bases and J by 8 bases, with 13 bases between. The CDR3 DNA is TGTGCCAGCAGCCAAGATAAGGGGAACGGCGGCTACACCTTC. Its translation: CASSQDKGNGGYTF.

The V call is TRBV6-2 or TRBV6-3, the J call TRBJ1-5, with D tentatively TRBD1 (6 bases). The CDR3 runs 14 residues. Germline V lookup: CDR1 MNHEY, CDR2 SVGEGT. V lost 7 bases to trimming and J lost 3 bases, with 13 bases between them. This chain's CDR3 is CASKSRGANQPQHF. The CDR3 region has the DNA TGTGCCAGCAAAAGCAGGGGTGCCAATCAGCCCCAGCATTTT.

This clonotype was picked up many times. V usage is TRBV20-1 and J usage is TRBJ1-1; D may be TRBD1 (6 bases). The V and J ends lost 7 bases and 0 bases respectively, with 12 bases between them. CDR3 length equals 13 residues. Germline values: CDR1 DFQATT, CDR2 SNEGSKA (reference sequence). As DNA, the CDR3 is TGCAGTGAAAACAGGGCTCTGAACACTGAAGCTTTCTTT. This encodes CSENRALNTEAFF.

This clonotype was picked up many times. CDR3 in amino acids: CSVSGGRGEKLFF. In nucleotides, the CDR3 is TGCAGCGTCTCAGGGGGCAGGGGTGAAAAACTGTTTTTT. The rearrangement links TRBV29-1 to TRBJ1-4, with 8 bases matching TRBD1. This CDR3 spans 13 amino acids. The germline gives CDR1 SQVTM, CDR2 ANQGSEA. The V and J ends lost 6 bases and 7 bases, in that order; junction bases with no gene match: 7.

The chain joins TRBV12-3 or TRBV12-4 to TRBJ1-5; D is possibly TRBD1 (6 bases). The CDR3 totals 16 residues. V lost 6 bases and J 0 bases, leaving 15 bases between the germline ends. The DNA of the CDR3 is TGTGCCAGCAGGGGGGGGGCAGAGGATAGCAATCAGCCCCAGCATTTT. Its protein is CASRGGAEDSNQPQHF.

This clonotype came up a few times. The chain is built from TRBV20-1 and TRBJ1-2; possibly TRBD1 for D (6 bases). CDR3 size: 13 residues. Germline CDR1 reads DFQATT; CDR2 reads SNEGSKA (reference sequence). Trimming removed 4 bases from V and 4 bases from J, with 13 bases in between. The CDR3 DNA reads TGCAGTGCTAACGGGGGGGCCCCCTATGGCTACACCTTC. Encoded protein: CSANGGAPYGYTF.

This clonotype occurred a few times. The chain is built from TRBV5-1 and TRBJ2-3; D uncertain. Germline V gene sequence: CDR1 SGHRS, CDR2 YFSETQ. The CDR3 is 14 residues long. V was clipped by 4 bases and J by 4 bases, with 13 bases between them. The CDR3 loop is CASSPGGFSDTQYF. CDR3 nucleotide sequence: TGCGCCAGCAGCCCCGGCGGCTTTTCAGATACGCAGTATTTT.

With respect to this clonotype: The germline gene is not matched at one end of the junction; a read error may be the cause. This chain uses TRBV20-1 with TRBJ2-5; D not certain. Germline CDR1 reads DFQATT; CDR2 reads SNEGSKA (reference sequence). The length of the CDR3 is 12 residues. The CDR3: CSATPLAQSLHF. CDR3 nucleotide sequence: TGCAGTGCTACACCACTGGCCCAAAGTTTGCACTTC.

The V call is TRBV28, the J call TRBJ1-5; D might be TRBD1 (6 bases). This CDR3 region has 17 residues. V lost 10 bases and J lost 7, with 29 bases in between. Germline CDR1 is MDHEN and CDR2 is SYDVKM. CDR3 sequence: CATLGFKGGLSVQPQHF. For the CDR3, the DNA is TGTGCCACCCTCGGATTCAAAGGGGGTCTTAGTGTCCAGCCCCAGCATTTT.

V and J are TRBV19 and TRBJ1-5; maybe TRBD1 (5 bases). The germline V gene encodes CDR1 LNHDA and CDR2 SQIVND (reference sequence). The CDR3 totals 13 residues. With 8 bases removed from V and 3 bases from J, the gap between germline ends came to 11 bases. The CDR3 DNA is TGTGCCAGTGATAGCAGGGTCAATCAGCCCCAGCATTTT. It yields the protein CASDSRVNQPQHF.

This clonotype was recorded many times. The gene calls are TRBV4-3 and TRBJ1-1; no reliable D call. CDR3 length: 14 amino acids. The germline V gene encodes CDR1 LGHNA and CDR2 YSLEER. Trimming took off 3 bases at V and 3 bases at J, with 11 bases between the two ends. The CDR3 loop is CASSQQTVDTEAFF. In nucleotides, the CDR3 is TGCGCCAGCAGCCAGCAGACCGTTGACACTGAAGCTTTCTTT.

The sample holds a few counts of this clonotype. The CDR3 loop reads CAWSPGGPGDNQPQHF. Written as DNA, the CDR3 is TGTGCCTGGAGCCCTGGCGGGCCCGGTGACAATCAGCCCCAGCATTTT. The chain recombines TRBV30 with TRBJ1-5; D gene ambiguous. The CDR3 runs 16 residues. V lost 3 bases and J 3 bases, leaving 18 bases between the germline ends. Germline V lookup: CDR1 GTSNPN, CDR2 SVGIG (reference sequence).

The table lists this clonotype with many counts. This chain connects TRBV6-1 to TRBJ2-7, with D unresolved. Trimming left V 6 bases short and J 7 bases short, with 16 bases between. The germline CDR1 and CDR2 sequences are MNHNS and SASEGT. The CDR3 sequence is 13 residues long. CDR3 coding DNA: TGTGCCAGCAGCGAAACGGCTAAGGCGGAGCAGTACTTC. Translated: CASSETAKAEQYF.

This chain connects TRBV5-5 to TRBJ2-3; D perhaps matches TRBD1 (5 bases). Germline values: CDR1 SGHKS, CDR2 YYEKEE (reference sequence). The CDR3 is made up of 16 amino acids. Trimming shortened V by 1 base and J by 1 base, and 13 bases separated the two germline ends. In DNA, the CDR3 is TGTGCCAGCAGCTTGAGTTACCAGGGCGGCACAGATACGCAGTATTTT. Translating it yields CASSLSYQGGTDTQYF.

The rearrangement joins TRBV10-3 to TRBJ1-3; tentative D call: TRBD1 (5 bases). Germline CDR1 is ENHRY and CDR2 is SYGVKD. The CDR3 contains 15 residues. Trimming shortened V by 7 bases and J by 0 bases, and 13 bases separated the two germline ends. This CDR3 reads CAINDQGPSGNTIYF. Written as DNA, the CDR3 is TGTGCCATCAACGACCAGGGCCCCTCTGGAAACACCATATATTTT.

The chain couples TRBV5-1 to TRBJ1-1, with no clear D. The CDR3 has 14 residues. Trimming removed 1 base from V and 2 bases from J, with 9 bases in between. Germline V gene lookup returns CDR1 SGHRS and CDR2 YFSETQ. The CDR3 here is CASSLMEANTEAFF. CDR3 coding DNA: TGCGCCAGCAGCTTGATGGAAGCCAACACTGAAGCTTTCTTT.